The clone carrying this T cell receptor beta chain has ten or more counts. As yet, its antigen is unknown. The sample comes from a study of T cells in Graves' hyperthyroidism and ophthalmopathy. Study outcomes and limitations: Appearing also in blood were most of the thyroid clonotypes expanded above 0.001.

CDR1 and CDR2 (germline): MGHDK, SYGVNS. With V trimmed by 1 base and J by 9 bases, 11 bases remained unmatched. The CDR3 sequence is 16 residues long. Amplification of TCR beta CDR3 regions was performed using RNA transcripts as template. First-round RT-PCR of the TCR CDR3 relied on the HTBI primer set. TCRdb fed the multiplex PCR reads into MiXCR, producing one record per CDR3 protein. Of approximately 410,000 distinct CDR3 sequences listed, roughly 15% are singletons. The TCR was taken from a woman aged 18-29 years with Graves' hyperthyroidism. Sequencing was done on a sample of blood. The chain recombines TRBV25-1 with TRBJ2-1; 8 bases line up with TRBD2. CDR3 nucleotides: TGTGCCAGCAGTGAATTTCGTGTCGTAGCGGGAAGTGAGCAGTTCTTC. It codes for CASSEFRVVAGSEQFF.